This T cell receptor beta chain was obtained from a study of cytomegalovirus exposure and HLA in healthy donors. Findings and caveats of the study: High sensitivity and specificity were reportedly achieved when the classifier diagnosed cytomegalovirus status.

A note on this clone: As yet, its antigen is unknown.

Amplification used 60 Vbeta primers and 13 Jbeta primers. Measured with immunoSEQ multiplex PCR; TCRdb has only the in-frame clones, and not every one. Of around 150,000 clones listed, approximately 80% are singletons. J lost 3 bases, V lost 8 bases, and 10 bases had no gene match. The CDR3 loop spans 15 amino acids. Germline lookup yields CDR1 LNHDA and CDR2 SQIVND (reference sequence). Sequencing input: PBMCs. The V gene is TRBV19, the J gene TRBJ2-1, with 7 nucleotides matching TRBD2. The origin of this receptor is a middle-aged woman in good health and CMV-seropositive. This CDR3 reads CASAELRGSYNEQFF. The CDR3 DNA follows: TGTGCCAGTGCCGAACTGCGCGGGAGCTACAATGAGCAGTTCTTC.